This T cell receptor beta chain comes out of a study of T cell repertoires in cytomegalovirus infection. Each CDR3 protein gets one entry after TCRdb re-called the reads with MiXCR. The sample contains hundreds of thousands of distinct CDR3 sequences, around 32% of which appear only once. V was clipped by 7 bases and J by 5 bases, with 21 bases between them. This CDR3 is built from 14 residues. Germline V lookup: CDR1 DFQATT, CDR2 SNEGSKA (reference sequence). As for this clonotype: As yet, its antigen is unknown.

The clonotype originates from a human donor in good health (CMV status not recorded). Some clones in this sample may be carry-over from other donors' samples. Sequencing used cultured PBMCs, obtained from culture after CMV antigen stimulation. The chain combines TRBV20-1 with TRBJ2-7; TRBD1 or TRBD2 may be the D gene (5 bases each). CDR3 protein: CSVQGATSGDEQYF. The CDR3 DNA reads TGCAGTGTCCAGGGAGCAACCTCCGGGGACGAGCAGTACTTC.